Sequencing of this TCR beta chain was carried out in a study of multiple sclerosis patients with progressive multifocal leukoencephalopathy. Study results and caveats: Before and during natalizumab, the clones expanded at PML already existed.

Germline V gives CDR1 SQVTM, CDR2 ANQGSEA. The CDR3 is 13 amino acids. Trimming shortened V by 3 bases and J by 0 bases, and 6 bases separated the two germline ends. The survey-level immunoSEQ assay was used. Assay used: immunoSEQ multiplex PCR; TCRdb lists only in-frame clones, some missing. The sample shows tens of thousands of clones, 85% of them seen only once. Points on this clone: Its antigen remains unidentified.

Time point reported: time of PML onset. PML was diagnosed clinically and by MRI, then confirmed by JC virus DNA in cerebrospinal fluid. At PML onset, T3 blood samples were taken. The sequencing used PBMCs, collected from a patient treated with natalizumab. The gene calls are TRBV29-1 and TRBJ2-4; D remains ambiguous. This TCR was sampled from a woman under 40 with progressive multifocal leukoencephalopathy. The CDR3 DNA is TGCAGCGTTGAGACGATAGCCAAAAACATTCAGTACTTC. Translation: CSVETIAKNIQYF. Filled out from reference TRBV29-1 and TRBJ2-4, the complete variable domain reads SAVISQKPSRDICQRGTSLTIQCQVDSQVTMMFWYRQQPGQSLTLIATANQGSEATYESGFVIDKFPISRPNLTFSTLTVSNMSPEDSSIYLCSVETIAKNIQYFGAGTRLSVL.